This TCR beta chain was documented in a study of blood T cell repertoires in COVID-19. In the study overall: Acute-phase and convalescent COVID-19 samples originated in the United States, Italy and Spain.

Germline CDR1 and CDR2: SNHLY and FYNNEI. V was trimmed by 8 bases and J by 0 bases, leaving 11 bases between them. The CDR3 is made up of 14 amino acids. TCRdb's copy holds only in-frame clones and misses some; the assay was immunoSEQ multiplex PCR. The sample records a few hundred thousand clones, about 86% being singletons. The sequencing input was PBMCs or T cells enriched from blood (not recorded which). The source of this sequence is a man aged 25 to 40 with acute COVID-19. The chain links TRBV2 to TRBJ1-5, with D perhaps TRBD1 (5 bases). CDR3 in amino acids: CASAEGLSNQPQHF. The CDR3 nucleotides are TGTGCCAGCGCGGAGGGGCTTAGCAATCAGCCCCAGCATTTT.